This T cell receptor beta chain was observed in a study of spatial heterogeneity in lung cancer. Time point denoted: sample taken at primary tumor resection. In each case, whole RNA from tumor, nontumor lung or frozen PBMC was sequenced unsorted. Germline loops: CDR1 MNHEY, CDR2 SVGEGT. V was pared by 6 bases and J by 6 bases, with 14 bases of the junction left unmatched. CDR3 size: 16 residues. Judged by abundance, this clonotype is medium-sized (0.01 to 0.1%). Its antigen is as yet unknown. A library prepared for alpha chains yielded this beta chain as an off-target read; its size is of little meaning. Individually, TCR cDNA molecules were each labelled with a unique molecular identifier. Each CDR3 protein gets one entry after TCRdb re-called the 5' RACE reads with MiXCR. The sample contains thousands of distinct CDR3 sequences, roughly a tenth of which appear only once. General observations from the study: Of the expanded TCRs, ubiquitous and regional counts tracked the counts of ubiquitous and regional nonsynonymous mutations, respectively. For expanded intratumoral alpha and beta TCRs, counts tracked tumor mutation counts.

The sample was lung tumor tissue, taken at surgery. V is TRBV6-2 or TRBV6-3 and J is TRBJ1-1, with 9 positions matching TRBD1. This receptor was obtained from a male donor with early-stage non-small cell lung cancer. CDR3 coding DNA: TGTGCCAGCAGCCCCATGGGACAGGGCGGGGTCTCTGAAGCTTTCTTT. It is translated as CASSPMGQGGVSEAFF.